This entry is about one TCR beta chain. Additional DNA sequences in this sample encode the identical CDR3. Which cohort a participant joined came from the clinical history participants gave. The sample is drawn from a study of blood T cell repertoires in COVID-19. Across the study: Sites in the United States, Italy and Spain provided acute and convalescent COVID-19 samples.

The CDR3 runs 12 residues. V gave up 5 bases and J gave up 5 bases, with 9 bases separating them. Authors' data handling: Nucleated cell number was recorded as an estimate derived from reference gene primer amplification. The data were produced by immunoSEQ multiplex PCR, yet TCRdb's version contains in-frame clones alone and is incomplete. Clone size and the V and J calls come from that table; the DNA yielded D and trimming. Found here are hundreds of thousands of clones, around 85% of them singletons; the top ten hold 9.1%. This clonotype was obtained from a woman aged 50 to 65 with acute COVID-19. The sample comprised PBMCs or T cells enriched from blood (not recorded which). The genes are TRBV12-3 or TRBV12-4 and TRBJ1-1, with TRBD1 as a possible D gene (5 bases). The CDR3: CASSLRVTEAFF. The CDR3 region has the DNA TGTGCCAGCAGTCTCAGGGTTACTGAAGCTTTCTTT.